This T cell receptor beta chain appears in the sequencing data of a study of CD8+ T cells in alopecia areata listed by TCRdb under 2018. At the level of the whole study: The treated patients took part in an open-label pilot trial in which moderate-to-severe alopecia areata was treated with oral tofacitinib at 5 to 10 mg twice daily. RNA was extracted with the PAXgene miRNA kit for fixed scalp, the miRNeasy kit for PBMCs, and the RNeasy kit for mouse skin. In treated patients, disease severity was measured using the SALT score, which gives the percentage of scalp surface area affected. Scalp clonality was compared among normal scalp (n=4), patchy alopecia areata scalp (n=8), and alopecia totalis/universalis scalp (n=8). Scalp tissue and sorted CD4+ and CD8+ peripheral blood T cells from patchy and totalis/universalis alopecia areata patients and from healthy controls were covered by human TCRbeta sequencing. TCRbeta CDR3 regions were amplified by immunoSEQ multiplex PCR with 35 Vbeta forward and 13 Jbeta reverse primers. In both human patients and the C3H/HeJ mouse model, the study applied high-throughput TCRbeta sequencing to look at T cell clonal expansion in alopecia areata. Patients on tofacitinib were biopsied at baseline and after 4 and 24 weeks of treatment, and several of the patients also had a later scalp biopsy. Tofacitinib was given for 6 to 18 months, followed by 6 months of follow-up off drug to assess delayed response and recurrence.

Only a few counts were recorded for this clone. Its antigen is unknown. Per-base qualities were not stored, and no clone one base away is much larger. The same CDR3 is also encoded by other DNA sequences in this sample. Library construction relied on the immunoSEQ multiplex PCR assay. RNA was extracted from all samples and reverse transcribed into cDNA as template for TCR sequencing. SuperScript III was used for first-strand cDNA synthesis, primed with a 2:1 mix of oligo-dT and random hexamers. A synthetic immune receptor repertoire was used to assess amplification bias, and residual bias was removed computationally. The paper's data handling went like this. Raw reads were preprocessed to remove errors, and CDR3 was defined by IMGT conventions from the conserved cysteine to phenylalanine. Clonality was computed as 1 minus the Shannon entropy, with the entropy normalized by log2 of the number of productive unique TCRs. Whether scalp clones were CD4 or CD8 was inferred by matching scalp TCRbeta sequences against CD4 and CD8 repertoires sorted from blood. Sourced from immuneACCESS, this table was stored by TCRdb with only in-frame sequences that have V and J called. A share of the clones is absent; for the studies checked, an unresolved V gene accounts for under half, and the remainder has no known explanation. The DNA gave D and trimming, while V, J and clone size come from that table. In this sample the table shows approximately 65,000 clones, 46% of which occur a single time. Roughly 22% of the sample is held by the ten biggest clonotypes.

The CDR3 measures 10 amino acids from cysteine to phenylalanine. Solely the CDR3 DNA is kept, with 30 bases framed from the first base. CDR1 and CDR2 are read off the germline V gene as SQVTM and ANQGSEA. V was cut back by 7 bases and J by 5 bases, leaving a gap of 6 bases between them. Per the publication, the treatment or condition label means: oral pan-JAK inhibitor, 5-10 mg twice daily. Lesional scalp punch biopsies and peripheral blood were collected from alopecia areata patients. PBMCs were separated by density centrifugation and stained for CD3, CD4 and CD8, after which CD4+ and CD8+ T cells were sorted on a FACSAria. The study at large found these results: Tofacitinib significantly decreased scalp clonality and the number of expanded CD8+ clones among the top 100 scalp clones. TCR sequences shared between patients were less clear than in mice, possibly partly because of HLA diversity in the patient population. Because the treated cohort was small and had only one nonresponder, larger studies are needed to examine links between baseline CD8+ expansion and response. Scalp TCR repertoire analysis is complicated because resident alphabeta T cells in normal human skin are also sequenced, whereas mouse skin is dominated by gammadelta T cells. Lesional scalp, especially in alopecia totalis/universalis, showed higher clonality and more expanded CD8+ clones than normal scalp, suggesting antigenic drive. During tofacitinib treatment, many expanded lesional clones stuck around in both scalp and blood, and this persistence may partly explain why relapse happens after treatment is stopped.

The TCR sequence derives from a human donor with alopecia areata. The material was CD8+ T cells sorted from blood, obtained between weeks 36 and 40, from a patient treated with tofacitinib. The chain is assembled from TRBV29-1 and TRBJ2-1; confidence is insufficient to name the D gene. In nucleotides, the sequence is TGCAGCGCTGGGGACAATGAGCAGTTCTTC. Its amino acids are CSAGDNEQFF.